This T cell receptor (beta chain) was obtained from a study of PD-L1 blockade in urothelial cancer. Assay used: immunoSEQ multiplex PCR; TCRdb lists only in-frame clones, some missing. The sample has under 95,000 clones, over 80% seen once. Documented time point: pretreatment peripheral blood. Metastatic or locally advanced urothelial carcinoma was present in the patients. This CDR3 comprises 15 residues. Germline values: CDR1 LGHNA, CDR2 YSLEER. The J segment lost 3 bases and the V segment lost 0 bases, leaving 4 bases of the junction unmatched. The sample in question was PBMCs, obtained around atezolizumab (anti-PD-L1) treatment. The rearrangement uses TRBV4-3 and TRBJ2-7, with 8 nucleotides matching TRBD2. This receptor was obtained from a man aged 60 to 69 with urothelial cancer. The CDR3 sequence is CASSQDRAGVYEQYF. CDR3 DNA sequence: TGCGCCAGCAGCCAAGACAGAGCGGGAGTCTACGAGCAGTACTTC.